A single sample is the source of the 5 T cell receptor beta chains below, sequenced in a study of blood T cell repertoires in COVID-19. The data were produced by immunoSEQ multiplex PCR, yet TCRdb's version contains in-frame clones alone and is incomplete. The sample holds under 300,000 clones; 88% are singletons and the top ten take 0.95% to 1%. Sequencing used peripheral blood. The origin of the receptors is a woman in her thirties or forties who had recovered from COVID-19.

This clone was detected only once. The CDR3 loop reads CSVDEKGAWNTEAFF. DNA of the CDR3: TGCAGCGTTGACGAGAAGGGGGCTTGGAACACTGAAGCTTTCTTT. This chain links TRBV29-1 with TRBJ1-1, with TRBD1 matching over 7 bases. Per the germline V gene, CDR1 is SQVTM and CDR2 is ANQGSEA. With V trimmed by 3 bases and J by 1 base, 8 bases remained unmatched. The CDR3 spans 15 residues.

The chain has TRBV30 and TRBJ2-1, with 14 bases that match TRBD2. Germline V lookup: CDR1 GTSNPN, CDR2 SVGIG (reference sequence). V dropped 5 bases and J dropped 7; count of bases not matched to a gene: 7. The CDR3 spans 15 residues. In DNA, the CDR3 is TGTGCCTGGGGAGGGACTAGCGGGAGTGGGAATGAGCAGTTCTTC. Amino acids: CAWGGTSGSGNEQFF.

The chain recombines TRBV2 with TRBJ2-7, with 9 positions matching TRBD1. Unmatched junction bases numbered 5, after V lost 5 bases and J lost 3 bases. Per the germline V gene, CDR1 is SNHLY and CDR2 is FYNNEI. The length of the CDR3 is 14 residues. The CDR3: CASSQATGGYEQYF. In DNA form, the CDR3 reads TGTGCCAGCAGTCAGGCGACAGGGGGCTACGAGCAGTACTTC.

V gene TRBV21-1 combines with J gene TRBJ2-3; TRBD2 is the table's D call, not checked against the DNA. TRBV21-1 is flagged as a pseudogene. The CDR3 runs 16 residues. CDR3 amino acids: CASSPNSGAHTDTQYF. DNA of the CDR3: TGTGCCAGCAGCCCCAATAGCGGGGCCCACACAGATACGCAGTATTTT.

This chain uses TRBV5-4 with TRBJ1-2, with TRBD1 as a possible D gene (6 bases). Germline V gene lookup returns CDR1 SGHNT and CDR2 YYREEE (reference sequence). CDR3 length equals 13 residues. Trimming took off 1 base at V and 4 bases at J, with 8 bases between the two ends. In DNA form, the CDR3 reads TGTGCCAGCAGCTTGAGGGGGACCTATGGCTACACCTTC. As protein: CASSLRGTYGYTF.